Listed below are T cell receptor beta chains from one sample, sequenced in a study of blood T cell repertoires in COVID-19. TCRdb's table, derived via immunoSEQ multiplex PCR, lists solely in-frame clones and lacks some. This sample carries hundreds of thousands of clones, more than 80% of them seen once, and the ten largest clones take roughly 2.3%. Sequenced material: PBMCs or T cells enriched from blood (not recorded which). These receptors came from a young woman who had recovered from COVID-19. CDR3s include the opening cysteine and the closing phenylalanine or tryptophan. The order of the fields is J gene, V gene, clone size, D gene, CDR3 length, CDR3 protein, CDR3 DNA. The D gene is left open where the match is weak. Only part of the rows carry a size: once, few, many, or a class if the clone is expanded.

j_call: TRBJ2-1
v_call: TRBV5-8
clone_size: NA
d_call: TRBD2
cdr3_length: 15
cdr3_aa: CASSLVAGGTNEQFF
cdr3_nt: TGTGCCAGCAGCTTGGTAGCGGGGGGGACTAATGAGCAGTTCTTC

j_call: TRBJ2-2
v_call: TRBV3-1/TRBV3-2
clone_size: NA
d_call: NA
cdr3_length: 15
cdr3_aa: CASSHLASDTGELFF
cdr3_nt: TGTGCCAGCAGCCATCTAGCATCGGACACCGGGGAGCTGTTTTTT

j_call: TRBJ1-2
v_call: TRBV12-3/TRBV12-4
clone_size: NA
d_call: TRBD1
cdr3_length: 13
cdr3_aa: CASSPGQGRSYTF
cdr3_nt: TGTGCCAGCAGTCCCGGACAGGGTAGGAGCTACACCTTC

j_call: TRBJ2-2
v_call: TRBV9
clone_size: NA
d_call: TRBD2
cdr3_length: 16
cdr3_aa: CASSAVSGGHTGELFF
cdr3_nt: TGTGCCAGCAGCGCCGTTAGCGGGGGCCACACCGGGGAGCTGTTTTTT

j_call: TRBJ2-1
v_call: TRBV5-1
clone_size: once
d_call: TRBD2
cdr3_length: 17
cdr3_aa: CASSLRVAGGENNEQFF
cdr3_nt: TGCGCCAGCAGCTTAAGAGTAGCGGGGGGCGAAAACAATGAGCAGTTCTTC

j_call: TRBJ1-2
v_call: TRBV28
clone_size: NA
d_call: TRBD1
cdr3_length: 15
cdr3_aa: CASRSYPGQGYGYTF
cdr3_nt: TGTGCCAGCAGATCCTACCCGGGACAGGGCTATGGCTACACCTTC

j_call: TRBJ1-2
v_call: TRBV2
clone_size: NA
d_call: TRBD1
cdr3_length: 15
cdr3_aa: CASSEVGPQGGGYTF
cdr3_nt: TGTGCCAGCAGTGAAGTGGGGCCCCAGGGGGGTGGCTACACCTTC

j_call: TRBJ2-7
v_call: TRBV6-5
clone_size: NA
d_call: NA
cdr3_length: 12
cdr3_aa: CASSLSPHEQYF
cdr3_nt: TGTGCCAGCAGTCTAAGCCCCCACGAGCAGTACTTC

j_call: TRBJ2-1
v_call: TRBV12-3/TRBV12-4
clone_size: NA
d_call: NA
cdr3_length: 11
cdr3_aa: CASSGRGEQFF
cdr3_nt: TGTGCCAGCAGTGGTCGAGGTGAGCAGTTCTTC

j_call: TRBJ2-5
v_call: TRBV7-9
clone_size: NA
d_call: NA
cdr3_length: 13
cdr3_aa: CASSSRGLETQYF
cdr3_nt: TGTGCCAGCAGCTCCAGAGGTTTAGAGACCCAGTACTTC

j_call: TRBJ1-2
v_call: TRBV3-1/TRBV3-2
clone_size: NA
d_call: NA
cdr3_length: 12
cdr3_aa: CASSQASLGYTF
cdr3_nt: TGTGCCAGCAGCCAAGCCTCTCTGGGCTACACCTTC

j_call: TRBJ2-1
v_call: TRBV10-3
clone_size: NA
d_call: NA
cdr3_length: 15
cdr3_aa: CAISEAISSYNEQFF
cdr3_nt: TGTGCCATCAGTGAGGCGATAAGCTCCTACAATGAGCAGTTCTTC

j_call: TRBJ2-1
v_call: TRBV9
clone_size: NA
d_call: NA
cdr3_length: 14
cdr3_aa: CASSVATGYNEQFF
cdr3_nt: TGTGCCAGCAGCGTAGCAACAGGGTACAATGAGCAGTTCTTC

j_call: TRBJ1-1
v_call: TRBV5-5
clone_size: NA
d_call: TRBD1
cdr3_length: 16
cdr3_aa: CASSLPRTGPNTEAFF
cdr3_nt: TGTGCCAGCAGCTTGCCCCGGACAGGACCGAACACTGAAGCTTTCTTT